The rows below give T cell receptor beta chains drawn from one sample of a study of technical replicates of blood from several donors. Generated by immunoSEQ multiplex PCR, the TCRdb table keeps only in-frame clones and is missing some. The sample lists roughly 80,000 clones; 89% were seen once. Material: T cells isolated from PBMCs. The receptors shown here come from a human donor in good health. Each CDR3 is given with its conserved first and last residue. The D gene is left open where the match is weak. Clone size is shown for a subset of rows, as once, few, many or a class of expanded clone.

-	-	TRBV7-7	TRBJ2-2	CASSLEGGDYTGELFF	TGTGCCAGCAGCTTAGAAGGGGGGGACTACACCGGGGAGCTGTTTTTT
TRBD1	-	TRBV9	TRBJ1-1	CASSVWDRPPVDTEAFF	TGTGCCAGCAGCGTCTGGGACAGGCCTCCGGTGGACACTGAAGCTTTCTTT
-	-	TRBV4-3	TRBJ1-1	CASSHGAVNTEAFF	TGCGCCAGCAGCCATGGAGCGGTGAACACTGAAGCTTTCTTT
-	-	TRBV21-1	TRBJ1-5	CASSKPPPTGDSNQPQHF	TGTGCCAGCAGCAAACCTCCTCCGACAGGGGATAGCAATCAGCCCCAGCATTTT
TRBD1	few	TRBV30	TRBJ1-4	CAWRDRGEKLFF	TGTGCCTGGAGGGACAGGGGGGAGAAACTGTTTTTT
-	-	TRBV20-1	TRBJ2-3	CSASSRDTQYF	TGCAGTGCCAGCTCTAGAGATACGCAGTATTTT
-	once	TRBV30	TRBJ2-1	CAWSLSFSSYNEQFF	TGTGCCTGGAGTCTTAGCTTTAGCTCCTACAATGAGCAGTTCTTC
TRBD1	few	TRBV11-2	TRBJ1-1	CASNGQGANTEAFF	TGTGCCAGCAACGGACAGGGGGCGAACACTGAAGCTTTCTTT
TRBD2	-	TRBV6-6	TRBJ2-7	CASSAGGSYEQYF	TGTGCCAGCTCAGCGGGAGGGAGCTACGAGCAGTACTTC
TRBD2	-	TRBV5-6	TRBJ2-5	CASSLASGGETQYF	TGTGCCAGCAGCTTGGCTAGCGGGGGGGAGACCCAGTACTTC
TRBD2	-	TRBV7-9	TRBJ2-1	CASSLASGTANEQFF	TGTGCCAGCAGCTTAGCTAGCGGGACGGCCAATGAGCAGTTCTTC
-	-	TRBV7-9	TRBJ2-6	CASRRQGSGANVLTF	TGTGCCAGCAGGCGGCAGGGTAGTGGGGCCAACGTCCTGACTTTC
-	-	TRBV5-1	TRBJ2-1	CASSLASGSPEGEQFF	TGCGCCAGCAGCTTGGCCTCCGGGAGCCCGGAAGGTGAGCAGTTCTTC
TRBD1	-	TRBV19	TRBJ1-1	CASTPGQSNTEAFF	TGTGCCAGTACCCCGGGACAGTCGAACACTGAAGCTTTCTTT
-	few	TRBV9	TRBJ1-1	CASSVQGSTEAFF	TGTGCCAGCAGCGTTCAGGGGTCCACTGAAGCTTTCTTT
TRBD1	once	TRBV6-5	TRBJ2-7	CASSYADRDYEQYF	TGTGCCAGCAGTTACGCGGACAGGGACTACGAGCAGTACTTC
TRBD1	-	TRBV7-2	TRBJ2-7	CASSDRAGGYEQYF	TGTGCCAGCAGCGACAGGGCAGGCGGCTACGAGCAGTACTTC
-	-	TRBV7-9	TRBJ1-3	CASSLTPQGLINTIYF	TGTGCCAGCAGCTTAACGCCTCAGGGGTTAATCAACACCATATATTTT
-	-	TRBV19	TRBJ2-3	CARAPGNTQYF	TGTGCCAGGGCCCCAGGGAATACGCAGTATTTT
-	-	TRBV7-9	TRBJ2-2	CASSWERPDTGELFF	TGTGCCAGCAGCTGGGAGCGACCTGACACCGGGGAGCTGTTTTTT
-	-	TRBV29-1	TRBJ2-7	CSVVAQGPSHEQYF	TGCAGCGTTGTAGCTCAGGGGCCTTCCCACGAGCAGTACTTC
-	-	TRBV28	TRBJ2-3	CASSLGDTIFTDTQYF	TGTGCCAGCAGTTTGGGGGACACGATCTTCACAGATACGCAGTATTTT
TRBD1	-	TRBV7-3	TRBJ2-7	CASSYGDREGEQYF	TGTGCCAGCAGCTACGGGGACAGGGAAGGGGAGCAGTACTTC
TRBD1	-	TRBV5-1	TRBJ1-1	CASSSQRTGDTEAFF	TGCGCCAGCAGCTCCCAAAGGACAGGGGACACTGAAGCTTTCTTT
-	-	TRBV21-1	TRBJ1-3	CASSTLGQGFSGNTIYF	TGTGCCAGCAGCACCCTGGGACAGGGCTTTTCTGGAAACACCATATATTTT
-	few	TRBV28	TRBJ2-2	CASRTGSTGELFF	TGTGCCAGCAGAACAGGGAGCACCGGGGAGCTGTTTTTT
-	-	TRBV10-3	TRBJ1-5	CAIRDSRDQPQHF	TGTGCCATCAGGGACAGCAGAGATCAGCCCCAGCATTTT
-	once	TRBV7-2	TRBJ1-1	CASSLDRLGEAFF	TGTGCCAGCAGCTTAGACAGGTTGGGTGAAGCTTTCTTT
-	few	TRBV30	TRBJ1-1	CASGEDGVTEAFF	TGTGCCTCGGGGGAAGACGGGGTCACTGAAGCTTTCTTT
TRBD1	-	TRBV27	TRBJ1-2	CASADRALYGYTF	TGTGCCAGCGCTGACAGGGCTCTCTATGGCTACACCTTC
-	-	TRBV4-1	TRBJ1-1	CASSQVRGLTREAFF	TGCGCCAGCAGCCAAGTAAGGGGGTTAACTAGGGAAGCTTTCTTT
TRBD1	-	TRBV9	TRBJ1-3	CASSGDSGSTIYF	TGTGCCAGCAGCGGGGACAGCGGCTCCACCATATATTTT
TRBD1	-	TRBV11-2	TRBJ2-1	CASSLTGRYEQFF	TGTGCCAGCAGCCTGACAGGGCGGTATGAGCAGTTCTTC
TRBD1	-	TRBV7-2	TRBJ1-5	CASSSRGGWGPQHF	TGTGCCAGCAGCTCCCGAGGGGGCTGGGGGCCCCAGCATTTT
-	once	TRBV27	TRBJ2-1	CASFRLGDNEQFF	TGTGCCAGCTTCAGACTAGGGGACAATGAGCAGTTCTTC
-	once	TRBV7-9	TRBJ2-7	CASSLVPVTWYEQYF	TGTGCCAGCAGCTTAGTTCCGGTCACCTGGTACGAGCAGTACTTC
-	once	TRBV11-3	TRBJ1-3	CASSYTSASGNTIYF	TGTGCCAGCAGCTACACAAGTGCCTCTGGAAACACCATATATTTT
TRBD1	-	TRBV7-3	TRBJ2-7	CASSLTGTGAYEQYF	TGTGCCAGCAGCTTGACCGGGACAGGGGCCTACGAGCAGTACTTC
-	-	TRBV15	TRBJ2-3	CATSLASVSTDTQYF	TGTGCCACCAGTTTAGCCTCCGTGAGCACAGATACGCAGTATTTT
-	-	TRBV4-1	TRBJ2-4	CASSPMGQGNENIQYF	TGCGCCAGCAGCCCAATGGGGCAGGGGAACGAAAACATTCAGTACTTC
TRBD2	-	TRBV9	TRBJ2-3	CASSGRLAGLTDTQYF	TGTGCCAGCAGCGGAAGACTAGCGGGGCTCACAGATACGCAGTATTTT
TRBD2	-	TRBV6-4	TRBJ2-1	CASSDSRGGLEGSGEQFF	TGTGCCAGCAGTGACTCAAGGGGGGGACTAGAAGGATCGGGCGAGCAGTTCTTC
-	-	TRBV9	TRBJ2-1	CASSADREQFF	TGTGCCAGCAGCGCAGATCGTGAGCAGTTCTTC
-	-	TRBV10-3	TRBJ2-6	CAISGTGFSGANVLTF	TGTGCCATCAGCGGAACAGGGTTCTCTGGGGCCAACGTCCTGACTTTC
TRBD1	few	TRBV4-2	TRBJ1-1	CASSQVETGGYTEAFF	TGTGCCAGCAGCCAAGTTGAGACAGGGGGATACACTGAAGCTTTCTTT
TRBD2	-	TRBV19	TRBJ2-3	CASTPTSGRAGDTQYF	TGTGCCAGTACCCCGACTAGCGGGAGAGCCGGAGATACGCAGTATTTT
-	-	TRBV18	TRBJ2-1	CASSRAMTSSNEQFF	TGTGCCAGCTCACGGGCAATGACTAGTAGCAATGAGCAGTTCTTC
TRBD1	-	TRBV11-3	TRBJ2-1	CASSSGTGIGQFF	TGTGCCAGCAGCTCCGGGACAGGGATCGGGCAGTTCTTC
-	-	TRBV27	TRBJ2-1	CASSLGQLGYNEQFF	TGTGCCAGCTCCCTAGGTCAGCTCGGCTACAATGAGCAGTTCTTC
-	-	TRBV5-5	TRBJ2-4	CASSLHIGYTALAKNIQYF	TGTGCCAGCAGCCTTCATATCGGGTACACGGCTCTAGCCAAAAACATTCAGTACTTC